This TCR beta chain originates from a study of identical twins. TCRdb reanalysed the 5' RACE reads using MiXCR and keeps one entry per CDR3 protein. The sample holds roughly 200,000 distinct CDR3 sequences; around 6.8% are singletons and the top ten take about 1.9%. General study findings and limits: Cord blood beta clonotypes present at high abundance carried fewer insertions; no such pattern appeared in memory repertoires.

Germline V gene sequence: CDR1 SEHNR, CDR2 FQNEAQ (reference sequence). This CDR3 comprises 13 residues. V gave up 5 bases and J gave up 7 bases; unmatched junction bases: 5. As for this clonotype: Its specificity is not known.

Another study also made use of these data, one on yellow fever vaccine responses in identical twins.

The chain employs TRBV7-9 and TRBJ2-7; 10 bases fit TRBD1. Source material: memory (CD45RO+) T cells sorted from blood. The TCR sequence derives from a woman aged 18-30 years in good health. The DNA of the CDR3 is TGTGCCAGCAGCGGCGACAGGGGGCAGGAGCAGTACTTC. Translated: CASSGDRGQEQYF.